Sequencing of this T cell receptor beta chain was carried out in a study of cytomegalovirus exposure and HLA in healthy donors. General observations from the study: Most sequenced TCRs were rare (though some public TCRs occurred in many donors). By a later analysis, the bulk of CMV-associated TCR beta chains appeared HLA-restricted.

About this clone itself: The antigen is not known.

The CDR3 sequence is 15 residues long. Germline V gene sequence: CDR1 MNHNS, CDR2 SASEGT. V dropped 2 bases and J dropped 5; count of bases not matched to a gene: 8. The PCR made use of 60 Vbeta and 13 Jbeta primers. Assay used: immunoSEQ multiplex PCR; TCRdb lists only in-frame clones, some missing. The table has some 200,000 clones, more than 75% seen once. The source of this sequence is a male donor in good health and CMV-seropositive. This chain uses TRBV6-1 with TRBJ1-1, with 7 bases identical to TRBD1. The sequencing sample was made of PBMCs. The CDR3 bases are TGTGCCAGCAGTGAACCACTCCCAGGGGGTACTGAAGCTTTCTTT. This gives the protein CASSEPLPGGTEAFF.